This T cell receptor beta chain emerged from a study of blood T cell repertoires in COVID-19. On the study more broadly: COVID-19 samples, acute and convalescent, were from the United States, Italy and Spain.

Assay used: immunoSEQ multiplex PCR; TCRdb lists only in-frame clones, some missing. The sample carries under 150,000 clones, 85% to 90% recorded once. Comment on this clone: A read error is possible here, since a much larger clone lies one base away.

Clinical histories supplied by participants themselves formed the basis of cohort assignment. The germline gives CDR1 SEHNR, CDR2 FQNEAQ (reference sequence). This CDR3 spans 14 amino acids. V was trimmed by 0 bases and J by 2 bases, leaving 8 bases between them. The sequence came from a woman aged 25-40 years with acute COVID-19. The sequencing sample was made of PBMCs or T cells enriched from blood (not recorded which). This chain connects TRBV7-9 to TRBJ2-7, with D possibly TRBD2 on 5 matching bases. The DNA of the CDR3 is TGTGCCAGCAGCTTAGCGGGAGAGGCCTACGAGCAGTACTTC. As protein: CASSLAGEAYEQYF.